The rows below give T cell receptor beta chains drawn from one sample of a study of T cells in localized non-small cell lung cancer. Sequencing was performed with immunoSEQ multiplex PCR; in TCRdb, only in-frame clones are kept and a portion is missing. The table has roughly 2,000 clones, approximately 25% seen once. The input for sequencing was lung tumor tissue, taken before any cancer treatment. The receptors originated from a woman aged 35-75 years with stage I lung adenocarcinoma. CDR3s include the opening cysteine and the closing phenylalanine or tryptophan. The order of the fields is J gene, D gene, V gene, clone size, CDR3 DNA, CDR3 protein. A D gene is named only where the DNA matches it firmly. Where a row states a size, it is once, few, many or the class of an expanded clone; other rows omit it.

>TRBJ1-6|TRBD1|TRBV6-8|-
TGTGCCAGCAGCGAAACCGGGACAGGGGATTCACCCCTCCACTTT
CASSETGTGDSPLHF
>TRBJ2-3|TRBD2|TRBV11-3|few
TGTGCCAGCAGCCAGGGGACTAGCGGGAGAATAGATACGCAGTATTTT
CASSQGTSGRIDTQYF
>TRBJ2-2|TRBD2|TRBV9|-
TGTGCCAGCAGCTACAAGTTAGCGGGGACCGGGGAGCTGTTTTTT
CASSYKLAGTGELFF
>TRBJ2-3|TRBD2|TRBV30|-
TGTGCTCGGAGGACTAGCGGGGATTCAGATACGCAGTATTTT
CARRTSGDSDTQYF
>TRBJ2-2|-|TRBV10-3|medium-sized
TGTGCCATCAGTGAGATTAGGACGAACACCGGGGAGCTGTTTTTT
CAISEIRTNTGELFF
>TRBJ2-1|-|TRBV2|-
TGTGCCAGCAGTGTAATCCCGAGTAACTTTGTTTACAATGAGCAGTTCTTC
CASSVIPSNFVYNEQFF
>TRBJ2-1|TRBD2|TRBV11-3|few
TGTGCCAGCAGCTGGCAGGGCGGGAGCTCCTACAATGAGCAGTTCTTC
CASSWQGGSSYNEQFF
>TRBJ1-1|-|TRBV5-4|few
TGTGCCAGCAGCTTAGTTCATAACACTGAAGCTTTCTTT
CASSLVHNTEAFF
>TRBJ2-7|-|TRBV29-1|once
TGCAGCGCAACCGGGACTTTCGCATACGAGCAGTACTTC
CSATGTFAYEQYF
>TRBJ2-7|-|TRBV7-8|medium-sized
TGTGCCAGCAGTACCGGGGACCGATACGAGCAGTACTTC
CASSTGDRYEQYF
>TRBJ2-7|-|TRBV5-1|-
TGCGCCAGCAGCCCCACCGGAGCCGTAACCGCCTTATACGAGCAGTACTTC
CASSPTGAVTALYEQYF
>TRBJ1-4|TRBD1|TRBV28|-
TGTGCCAGCAGTCTACAGGGGGCGCCTAATGAAAAACTGTTTTTT
CASSLQGAPNEKLFF
>TRBJ2-7|-|TRBV10-2|-
TGCGCCAGCAGTGAGTCTTTGGGGAGCAACTACGAGCAGTACTTC
CASSESLGSNYEQYF
>TRBJ2-2|-|TRBV11-3|few
TGTGCCAGCAGCCACAGGACAGCGGCGAACACCGGGGAGCTGTTTTTT
CASSHRTAANTGELFF
>TRBJ1-2|TRBD1|TRBV2|-
TGTGCCAGCAGGCCAACAGGGGGCGCCTCCTATGGCTACACCTTC
CASRPTGGASYGYTF
>TRBJ2-1|TRBD1|TRBV11-3|medium-sized
TGTGCCAGCAGCTTGTGGGCAGGGGGCTTGGATGAGCAGTTCTTC
CASSLWAGGLDEQFF
>TRBJ1-2|-|TRBV8-2|-
TGTGGCAGTAGCCCGTATCATAGCCGAAAGACCTATGGCTACACCTTC
CGSSPYHSRKTYGYTF
>TRBJ2-7|-|TRBV10-2|-
TGCGCCAGCAGTTCTGATGTCTACGAGCAGTACTTC
CASSSDVYEQYF
>TRBJ2-3|TRBD1|TRBV11-3|-
TGTGCCAGCAGCTTGCAGGGACAGGGGACAGATACGCAGTATTTT
CASSLQGQGTDTQYF
>TRBJ2-1|TRBD2|TRBV9|few
TGTGCCAGCAGCGTTTCGAGCGGGAGTCAAGCCTTGCAGTTCTTC
CASSVSSGSQALQFF
>TRBJ1-2|TRBD1|TRBV28|-
TGTGCCAGCAGAAGGGGGCCGGCTAACTATGGCTACACCTTC
CASRRGPANYGYTF
>TRBJ2-7|-|TRBV19|-
TGTGCCAGTAGACCCCCCGGGGGGCGCTCCTACGAGCAGTACTTC
CASRPPGGRSYEQYF
>TRBJ1-4|TRBD1|TRBV9|medium-sized
TGTGCCAGCAGCGAAGGGACAGCCACAACTAATGAAAAACTGTTTTTT
CASSEGTATTNEKLFF
>TRBJ2-3|TRBD2|TRBV6-8|large
TGTGCCAGCAGCAACAGAGCGGGAGACACAGATACGCAGTATTTT
CASSNRAGDTDTQYF
>TRBJ2-3|-|TRBV10-2|large
TGCGCCAGCAGTGAACTTCGGCTGGATACGCAGTATTTT
CASSELRLDTQYF
>TRBJ2-6|-|TRBV25-1|-
TGTGCCAGCCGGACAGGAGGGGACTCTGGGGCCAACGTCCTGACTTTC
CASRTGGDSGANVLTF
>TRBJ1-1|-|TRBV6-8|hyperexpanded
TGTGCCAGCGGGACTCACCTAATGGGGAACACTGAAGCTTTCTTT
CASGTHLMGNTEAFF
>TRBJ2-7|TRBD1|TRBV11-3|medium-sized
TGTGCCAGCAGCTTGGACAGGGCGCCCTACGAGCAGTACTTC
CASSLDRAPYEQYF
>TRBJ1-2|-|TRBV28|once
TGTGCCAGCAGTTTATACCAGGGGCCCTATGGCTACACCTTC
CASSLYQGPYGYTF
>TRBJ2-2|TRBD2|TRBV6-8|few
TGTGCCAGCAGCACTTTCGCGGGAGATACCGGGGAGCTGTTTTTT
CASSTFAGDTGELFF
>TRBJ2-7|-|TRBV19|-
TGTGCCAGTAGTACCGCCTGGGGGGAAGGCGAGCAGTACTTC
CASSTAWGEGEQYF
>TRBJ1-1|-|TRBV11-3|few
TGTGCCAGCAGCCCTCGGGGGACCTTCCAAAACACTGAAGCTTTCTTT
CASSPRGTFQNTEAFF